Listed below are T cell receptor beta chains from one sample, sequenced in a study of shared clonotypes between healthy human individuals. Repertoires were generated with immunoSEQ multiplex PCR, while TCRdb's copy carries only in-frame clones and drops some. The sample yields about 490,000 clones, roughly 80% seen once. The sequenced sample consisted of PBMCs. The receptors were sampled from a woman aged 40 to 50 in good health. Some clones in this sample may be carry-over from other donors' samples. Both conserved end residues are part of each CDR3. D genes are given only for firm matches. Not all rows give a size; the values are once, few, many and, for expanded clones, a class.

clone_size	v_call	d_call	j_call	cdr3_aa	cdr3_nt
.	TRBV19	.	TRBJ2-3	CASSIQGTDTQYF	TGTGCCAGTAGTATTCAGGGAACAGATACGCAGTATTTT
.	TRBV19	TRBD1	TRBJ1-2	CASTGQAETYGYTF	TGTGCCAGTACAGGACAGGCTGAGACTTATGGCTACACCTTC
.	TRBV15	TRBD1	TRBJ1-2	CATSTGQGDANYGYTF	TGTGCCACCAGCACCGGACAGGGTGACGCGAACTATGGCTACACCTTC
.	TRBV5-1	TRBD1	TRBJ2-7	CASSLGQGRTYEQYF	TGCGCCAGCAGCTTAGGACAGGGGCGTACCTACGAGCAGTACTTC
.	TRBV18	.	TRBJ2-1	CASSPPTRGSPEQFF	TGTGCCAGCTCACCACCAACCCGTGGGAGTCCTGAGCAGTTCTTC
few	TRBV7-9	.	TRBJ2-3	CASSSPTWTSTDTQYF	TGTGCCAGCAGCTCCCCGACATGGACGAGCACAGATACGCAGTATTTT
.	TRBV7-2	.	TRBJ1-5	CASSLAGSNQPQHF	TGTGCCAGCAGCTTAGCTGGGAGCAATCAGCCCCAGCATTTT
few	TRBV2	.	TRBJ2-6	CASIMTGSHLSGANVLTF	TGTGCCAGCATTATGACAGGCTCCCATCTCTCTGGGGCCAACGTCCTGACTTTC
.	TRBV9	TRBD2	TRBJ2-7	CASSVEGDYRVGEQYF	TGTGCCAGCAGCGTAGAAGGGGACTACCGTGTTGGCGAGCAGTACTTC
.	TRBV19	TRBD1	TRBJ2-5	CASSRTGVMVETQYF	TGTGCCAGTAGTAGGACAGGGGTAATGGTGGAGACCCAGTACTTC
.	TRBV11-2	TRBD2	TRBJ2-3	CASSLVAGGPPDTQYF	TGTGCCAGCAGCTTAGTGGCGGGGGGGCCGCCAGATACGCAGTATTTT
.	TRBV9	TRBD2	TRBJ2-7	CASSVDPSGRSSEQYF	TGTGCCAGCAGCGTCGATCCTAGCGGGAGGTCGAGCGAGCAGTACTTC
.	TRBV7-8	TRBD1	TRBJ2-5	CASSFTGAGETQYF	TGTGCCAGCAGCTTCACAGGGGCAGGGGAGACCCAGTACTTC
.	TRBV29-1	TRBD1	TRBJ1-2	CSAGQGLNYGYTF	TGCAGCGCCGGACAGGGGCTGAACTATGGCTACACCTTC
.	TRBV15	TRBD2	TRBJ2-5	CATSHRGLAGQETQYF	TGTGCCACCAGCCACCGGGGTCTAGCGGGGCAAGAGACCCAGTACTTC
.	TRBV6-5	.	TRBJ2-7	CASSRGFVGPNEQYF	TGTGCCAGCAGTCGGGGCTTTGTGGGTCCCAACGAGCAGTACTTC
.	TRBV10-3	.	TRBJ2-2	CAISENGGRTGELFF	TGTGCCATCAGTGAGAATGGGGGGCGCACCGGGGAGCTGTTTTTT
once	TRBV5-5	.	TRBJ1-3	CASSPATYSGNTIYF	TGTGCCAGCAGCCCGGCCACTTACTCTGGAAACACCATATATTTT
.	TRBV27	TRBD1	TRBJ2-5	CASSHNRGQETQYF	TGTGCCAGCAGCCACAACAGGGGGCAAGAGACCCAGTACTTC
once	TRBV2	.	TRBJ1-4	CASSELISEKLFF	TGTGCCAGCAGTGAACTAATTTCTGAAAAACTGTTTTTT
.	TRBV10-1	TRBD2	TRBJ2-7	CASSDRRAGVVHEQYF	TGCGCCAGCAGTGACCGCCGAGCGGGAGTTGTCCACGAGCAGTACTTC
.	TRBV4-3	TRBD1	TRBJ1-1	CASSQGGQGAVNTEAFF	TGCGCCAGCAGCCAAGGGGGACAGGGGGCAGTAAACACTGAAGCTTTCTTT
.	TRBV28	.	TRBJ2-7	CASSLLRGGYEQYF	TGTGCCAGCAGTTTATTACGGGGAGGCTACGAGCAGTACTTC
.	TRBV6-5	.	TRBJ1-1	CASSSPHAEAFF	TGTGCCAGCAGTTCCCCCCACGCTGAAGCTTTCTTT
.	TRBV7-3	.	TRBJ2-7	CASSLTFTGESPYEQYF	TGTGCCAGCAGCTTAACGTTTACGGGGGAGTCCCCCTACGAGCAGTACTTC
.	TRBV4-3	TRBD2	TRBJ2-7	CASSSGWRASEQYF	TGCGCCAGCAGTAGCGGGTGGAGGGCCTCGGAGCAGTACTTC
.	TRBV29-1	TRBD1	TRBJ1-2	CSGQGYWGYTF	TGCAGCGGACAGGGCTACTGGGGCTACACCTTC
.	TRBV28	TRBD2	TRBJ2-3	CASSLSRAGVTDTQYF	TGTGCCAGCAGTTTATCCCGCGCGGGAGTGACAGATACGCAGTATTTT
.	TRBV4-1	.	TRBJ1-5	CASSQRTRDQPQHF	TGCGCCAGCAGCCAACGGACTAGAGATCAGCCCCAGCATTTT
.	TRBV10-3	TRBD2	TRBJ2-7	CAISAMTSGSSYEQYF	TGTGCCATCAGCGCTATGACTAGCGGGTCCTCCTACGAGCAGTACTTC
.	TRBV5-4	.	TRBJ1-5	CASSLMGQPQHF	TGTGCCAGCAGCTTGATGGGGCAGCCCCAGCATTTT
.	TRBV27	.	TRBJ1-1	CASSPGEDEAFF	TGTGCCAGCAGTCCGGGGGAAGATGAAGCTTTCTTT
.	TRBV5-1	TRBD1	TRBJ2-7	CASSPGTGDHEQYF	TGCGCCAGCAGCCCCGGGACAGGGGACCACGAGCAGTACTTC
.	TRBV5-1	.	TRBJ2-1	CASSPGRHEQFF	TGCGCCAGCAGCCCGGGCCGGCATGAGCAGTTCTTC
.	TRBV30	.	TRBJ2-3	CAWRRGGQPQYF	TGTGCCTGGAGGAGGGGGGGACAGCCGCAGTATTTT
.	TRBV27	TRBD1	TRBJ2-1	CASSVGTGGYEQFF	TGTGCCAGCAGTGTCGGGACAGGGGGCTATGAGCAGTTCTTC
.	TRBV11-2	TRBD2	TRBJ2-7	CASSTGLAVKYEQYF	TGTGCCAGCAGTACCGGACTAGCGGTTAAGTACGAGCAGTACTTC
.	TRBV2	.	TRBJ2-5	CASTGQIQETQYF	TGTGCCAGCACGGGACAAATCCAAGAGACCCAGTACTTC
.	TRBV4-3	.	TRBJ2-7	CASSQELRWGGEQYF	TGCGCCAGCAGCCAAGAGCTCAGGTGGGGCGGCGAGCAGTACTTC
.	TRBV2	.	TRBJ1-5	CASSETDIQPQHF	TGTGCCAGCAGTGAAACGGACATTCAGCCCCAGCATTTT
many	TRBV7-9	TRBD1	TRBJ2-3	CASSLMQGDGDTQYF	TGTGCCAGCAGCTTAATGCAGGGGGATGGAGATACGCAGTATTTT
many	TRBV9	.	TRBJ2-1	CASSVAYSGGVSYNEQFF	TGTGCCAGCAGCGTAGCCTATAGTGGCGGGGTCTCCTACAATGAGCAGTTCTTC
.	TRBV7-7	.	TRBJ2-3	CASSFSQNTDTQYF	TGTGCCAGCAGCTTTAGTCAAAACACAGATACGCAGTATTTT
.	TRBV5-1	.	TRBJ1-2	CASSLAGDGYTF	TGCGCCAGCAGCTTGGCTGGGGATGGCTACACCTTC
once	TRBV28	.	TRBJ1-5	CASSLLAGVPNQPQHF	TGTGCCAGCAGTTTATTAGCAGGGGTGCCTAATCAGCCCCAGCATTTT
.	TRBV6-5	TRBD1	TRBJ2-7	CASSARDRYYEQYF	TGTGCCAGCAGTGCCCGGGACAGATACTATGAGCAGTACTTC
.	TRBV30	.	TRBJ1-6	CAWSVGGSDSPLHF	TGTGCCTGGAGTGTAGGGGGTAGCGATTCACCCCTCCACTTT
.	TRBV11-2	TRBD2	TRBJ2-5	CASSLWGGQETQYF	TGTGCCAGCAGCTTATGGGGGGGGCAAGAGACCCAGTACTTC
.	TRBV29-1	TRBD1	TRBJ2-2	CSVDRGNTGELFF	TGCAGCGTCGACAGGGGAAACACCGGGGAGCTGTTTTTT
.	TRBV6-4	.	TRBJ2-1	CASSAGQYNEQFF	TGTGCCAGCAGTGCGGGGCAATACAATGAGCAGTTCTTC
once	TRBV5-1	.	TRBJ1-1	CASSLVWVGGTEAFF	TGCGCCAGCAGCTTGGTTTGGGTGGGCGGCACTGAAGCTTTCTTT
few	TRBV6-6	.	TRBJ2-7	CASSPVRASSYEQYF	TGTGCCAGCAGCCCCGTTCGGGCGAGCTCCTACGAGCAGTACTTC
.	TRBV19	.	TRBJ1-2	CASKTPGSYYGYTF	TGTGCCAGCAAAACGCCCGGATCCTACTATGGCTACACCTTC
.	TRBV7-8	.	TRBJ2-7	CASSLVRTSSYEQYF	TGTGCCAGCAGCTTAGTGAGGACGAGCTCCTACGAGCAGTACTTC
.	TRBV10-3	.	TRBJ2-7	CAISRSNYEQYF	TGTGCCATCAGTCGGAGTAACTACGAGCAGTACTTC
.	TRBV19	.	TRBJ2-1	CASSKGVDRPYNEQFF	TGTGCCAGTAGTAAAGGAGTTGACAGACCCTACAATGAGCAGTTCTTC
.	TRBV6-5	.	TRBJ2-5	CASSYSPRETQYF	TGTGCCAGCAGTTACTCCCCCCGGGAGACCCAGTACTTC
once	TRBV6-4	.	TRBJ2-3	CASAVGTQEDSMYF	TGTGCCAGCGCTGTTGGGACCCAAGAGGATTCAATGTATTTT
.	TRBV30	.	TRBJ1-1	CASQARNTEAFF	TGTGCCTCCCAGGCGAGGAACACTGAAGCTTTCTTT
.	TRBV21-1	.	TRBJ2-1	CASRTAPYNEQFF	TGTGCCAGCAGGACTGCCCCCTACAATGAGCAGTTCTTC